Shown below are 18 T cell receptor beta chains from a single sample sequenced in a study of PD-1 and CTLA-4 blockade in melanoma. Measured with immunoSEQ multiplex PCR; TCRdb has only the in-frame clones, and not every one. This sample has about 31,000 clones, with 88% found just once. The sample in question was CD8+ T cells from peripheral blood, obtained from a patient given anti-PD-1 treatment. These receptors came from a human donor with melanoma.

The chain is built from TRBV18 and TRBJ2-3; D unresolved. The CDR3 has 12 amino acids. Germline CDR1 and CDR2: KGHSH and LQKENI. V gave up 2 bases and J gave up 6 bases, with 6 bases separating them. The CDR3 loop reads CASSPNGDTQYF. In DNA, the CDR3 is TGTGCCAGCTCACCAAATGGGGATACGCAGTATTTT. Full variable domain (outside the CDR3, taken from reference TRBV18 and TRBJ2-3): NAGVMQNPRHLVRRRGQEARLRCSPMKGHSHVYWYRQLPEEGLKFMVYLQKENIIDESGMPKERFSAEFPKEGPSILRIQQVVRGDSAAYFCASSPNGDTQYFGPGTRLTVL.

The rearrangement links TRBV3-1 (or the pseudogene TRBV3-2) to TRBJ2-3; D remains ambiguous. The CDR3 length is 14 residues. V was trimmed by 4 bases and J by 7 bases, leaving 15 bases between them. Germline V lookup: CDR1 LGHDT, CDR2 YNNKEL (reference sequence). CDR3 DNA sequence: TGTGCCAGCAGCCTCTTCCCCCCGGTGAATACGCAGTATTTT. Translation gives CASSLFPPVNTQYF.

The chain uses TRBV24-1 and TRBJ2-7, with TRBD1 matching 9 bases. From germline, CDR1 is KGHDR and CDR2 SFDVKD. The CDR3 loop spans 18 amino acids. The ends lost 2 bases at V and 3 bases at J; junction bases unmatched: 13. Here the CDR3 reads CATSDSKSGTGPSYEQYF. CDR3 bases: TGTGCCACCAGTGATTCCAAATCCGGGACAGGGCCAAGCTACGAGCAGTACTTC.

The V gene is TRBV9, the J gene TRBJ1-3, with D perhaps matching TRBD1 (6 bases). The CDR3 runs 14 residues. Trimming left V 3 bases short and J 1 base short, with 8 bases between. From germline, CDR1 is SGDLS and CDR2 YYNGEE. The CDR3 sequence is CASSDRVSGNTIYF. CDR3 bases: TGTGCCAGCAGCGACAGGGTATCTGGAAACACCATATATTTT.

The V gene is TRBV6-5, the J gene TRBJ2-7; D unresolved. CDR1 is MNHEY, CDR2 SVGAGI, per germline. The CDR3 runs to 13 residues. Trimming stripped 0 bases from V and 4 bases from J, with 7 bases between. The CDR3 bases are TGTGCCAGCAGTTACTCGGGCTTTTACGAGCAGTACTTC. Encoded protein: CASSYSGFYEQYF.

This chain uses TRBV24-1 with TRBJ1-2; 10 bases match TRBD1. Trimming took 5 bases from V and 6 from J; bases not matched to a gene: 11. Germline V gene data show CDR1 as KGHDR and CDR2 as SFDVKD. This CDR3 comprises 16 residues. DNA of the CDR3: TGTGCCACCAGTGCCTACACCGGGACAGGGGCTGATGGCTACACCTTC. Translation: CATSAYTGTGADGYTF.

This chain uses TRBV30 with TRBJ1-1; D unclear. The CDR3 is 13 amino acids. Germline lookup yields CDR1 GTSNPN and CDR2 SVGIG (reference sequence). The V end was cut by 0 bases, the J end by 8 bases, with 13 bases between. In DNA form, the CDR3 reads TGTGCCTGGAGTGTACACCGGGGTTCAGAAGCTTTCTTT. It codes for CAWSVHRGSEAFF.

A single count supports this clone. This rearrangement joins TRBV28 to TRBJ1-1; D is undetermined. The length of the CDR3 is 13 residues. Trimming shortened V by 5 bases and J by 1 base, and 8 bases separated the two germline ends. Germline V gene sequence: CDR1 MDHEN, CDR2 SYDVKM. CDR3 bases: TGTGCCAGCAGTCAAACGGGGAACACTGAAGCTTTCTTT. Translation gives CASSQTGNTEAFF.

This chain connects TRBV27 to TRBJ1-1, with 7 bases fitting TRBD1. V dropped 6 bases and J dropped 2; count of bases not matched to a gene: 9. The CDR3 has 15 amino acids. Looked up from germline, CDR1 is MNHEY and CDR2 is SMNVEV (reference sequence). CDR3 coding DNA: TGTGCCAGCAGACCGACAGGGACTTCCAACACTGAAGCTTTCTTT. This sequence encodes CASRPTGTSNTEAFF.

The chain carries TRBV6-6 and TRBJ1-2; perhaps TRBD1 as D (6 bases). Germline V gene sequence: CDR1 MNHNY, CDR2 SVGAGI (reference sequence). The CDR3 consists of 15 residues. Trimming left V 2 bases short and J 0 bases short, with 10 bases between. The CDR3 DNA is TGTGCCAGCAGTTACGACAAGGGGGCTAACTATGGCTACACCTTC. Its protein is CASSYDKGANYGYTF.

The chain combines TRBV4-3 with TRBJ1-5, with D maybe TRBD1 (6 bases). Between the trimmed V and J ends, which lost 0 bases and 4 bases, there was a span of 13 bases. Looked up from germline, CDR1 is LGHNA and CDR2 is YSLEER. The length of the CDR3 is 16 residues. CDR3 sequence: CASSQDLTGQNQPQHF. The DNA for the CDR3 is TGCGCCAGCAGCCAAGATCTCACAGGGCAAAATCAGCCCCAGCATTTT.

The chain links TRBV5-1 to TRBJ2-7; D might be TRBD2 (5 bases). The CDR3 extends over 13 amino acids. V was trimmed by 2 bases and J by 1 base, leaving 7 bases between them. Germline V gene sequence: CDR1 SGHRS, CDR2 YFSETQ. This CDR3 is CASSFGISYEQYF. Written as DNA, the CDR3 is TGCGCCAGCAGCTTCGGGATATCCTACGAGCAGTACTTC.

As to this clone: Different DNA sequences within this sample yield the same CDR3. The DNA of the CDR3 is TGTGCCAGCAGCTTAGGGAGTGGCGGCTATGGCTACACCTTC. Translation gives CASSLGSGGYGYTF. The chain employs TRBV13 and TRBJ1-2; D not resolved. CDR3 length equals 14 residues. Germline V gene sequence: CDR1 PRHDT, CDR2 FYEKMQ (reference sequence). Trimming stripped 0 bases from V and 4 bases from J, with 9 bases between.

Only a few counts were recorded for this clone. Other DNA sequences in this specimen translate into the identical CDR3. The CDR3 DNA is TGTGCCAGCAGCGTAGGTGGGGGAACCGGGGAGCTGTTTTTT. Protein product: CASSVGGGTGELFF. This chain joins TRBV9 and TRBJ2-2, with D perhaps TRBD1 or TRBD2 (5 bases each). Trimming removed 0 bases at V and 5 bases at J, with 8 bases between. The CDR3 totals 14 residues. Germline V gene sequence: CDR1 SGDLS, CDR2 YYNGEE. Complete variable domain (other parts from reference TRBV9 and TRBJ2-2): DSGVTQTPKHLITATGQRVTLRCSPRSGDLSVYWYQQSLDQGLQFLIQYYNGEERAKGNILERFSAQQFPDLHSELNLSSLELGDSALYFCASSVGGGTGELFFGEGSRLTVL.

The rearrangement uses TRBV12-3 or TRBV12-4 and TRBJ2-5; D remains ambiguous. The CDR3 sequence is 12 residues long. Trimming shortened V by 5 bases and J by 5 bases, and 9 bases separated the two germline ends. CDR3 DNA sequence: TGTGCCAGCAGTCACGCCAAGGAGACCCAGTACTTC. Residues: CASSHAKETQYF.

The chain joins TRBV5-1 to TRBJ1-2, with 7 bases lining up with TRBD1. V shed 6 bases, J shed 2 bases, and the junction held 10 bases outside the gene matches. CDR1 is SGHRS and CDR2 is YFSETQ in the germline V gene. CDR3 size: 15 residues. The DNA for the CDR3 is TGCGCCAGCACAAACCCTATGACAGGGAACTATGGCTACACCTTC. This translates into CASTNPMTGNYGYTF.

This rearrangement joins TRBV7-8 to TRBJ2-3; D uncertain. The CDR3 totals 14 residues. V lost 0 bases to trimming and J lost 4 bases, with 8 bases between them. Germline CDR1 and CDR2: SGHVS and FQNEAQ. The CDR3 loop reads CASSLAIAADTQYF. As DNA, the CDR3 is TGTGCCAGCAGCTTAGCAATAGCCGCAGATACGCAGTATTTT.

The gene calls are TRBV28 and TRBJ1-5; maybe TRBD1 (5 bases). V was trimmed by 3 bases and J by 0 bases, leaving 9 bases between them. The CDR3 spans 15 residues. Looked up from germline, CDR1 is MDHEN and CDR2 is SYDVKM. The CDR3 spells CASSLGVHSNQPQHF. CDR3 nucleotide sequence: TGTGCCAGCAGTTTGGGGGTCCATAGCAATCAGCCCCAGCATTTT.